These T cell receptor beta chains were read from a single sample in a study of shared clonotypes between healthy human individuals. Produced via immunoSEQ multiplex PCR; TCRdb's table is partial and in-frame only. Altogether roughly 2.1 million clones are present, roughly 91% being singletons, with the ten largest covering about 1.8%. The material sequenced was naive CD8+ T cells from PBMCs. Every receptor here comes from a man between 18 and 35 years old in good health. Some clones in this sample may be carry-over from other donors' samples. CDR3s include the opening cysteine and the closing phenylalanine or tryptophan. The D gene is left open where the match is weak. Only some rows state a clone size, as once, few, many or a class for expanded clones.

>.|TRBJ1-2|TRBV10-2|.
CASSINWAGQRYGYTF
TGCGCCAGCAGTATAAATTGGGCAGGGCAACGCTATGGCTACACCTTC
>.|TRBJ2-2|TRBV25-1|few
CASSARGDTGELFF
TGTGCCAGCAGTGCCCGCGGGGACACCGGGGAGCTGTTTTTT
>.|TRBJ2-2|TRBV6-5|.
CASSYFRQVTGELFF
TGTGCCAGCAGTTATTTTCGACAGGTTACCGGGGAGCTGTTTTTT
>.|TRBJ1-2|TRBV4-3|.
CASSQVGANYGYTF
TGCGCCAGCAGCCAAGTGGGGGCGAACTATGGCTACACCTTC
>TRBD1|TRBJ2-7|TRBV5-6|once
CASSPGQGAYEQYF
TGTGCCAGCAGCCCGGGACAGGGGGCTTACGAGCAGTACTTC
>TRBD1|TRBJ2-1|TRBV6-5|.
CASSYSRTGGSNEQFF
TGTGCCAGCAGTTACTCGCGGACAGGGGGAAGCAATGAGCAGTTCTTC
>TRBD1|TRBJ2-7|TRBV27|once
CASSSSPGTGYHEQYF
TGTGCCAGCAGTTCCAGCCCCGGGACAGGGTACCACGAGCAGTACTTC
>.|TRBJ1-1|TRBV28|.
CASSLRGVNTEAFF
TGTGCCAGCAGTTTACGGGGAGTTAACACTGAAGCTTTCTTT
>.|TRBJ2-3|TRBV19|.
CASSGTTDTQYF
TGTGCCAGTAGCGGGACAACAGATACGCAGTATTTT
>.|TRBJ2-5|TRBV7-9|.
CASSLGSGGRETQYF
TGTGCCAGCAGCTTAGGATCGGGGGGCCGGGAGACCCAGTACTTC
>.|TRBJ1-1|TRBV13|.
CASSLGGASTEAFF
TGTGCCAGCAGCTTAGGGGGCGCGAGCACTGAAGCTTTCTTT
>.|TRBJ2-5|TRBV7-9|.
CASSLGRTGVPHF
TGTGCCAGCAGCTTAGGCCGGACGGGAGTCCCACACTTC
>.|TRBJ1-3|TRBV28|.
CASRPVTSGNTIYF
TGTGCCAGCAGACCTGTTACTTCTGGAAACACCATATATTTT
>.|TRBJ2-5|TRBV5-5|.
CASSLAIWGLQETQYF
TGTGCCAGCAGCTTGGCGATTTGGGGGCTTCAGGAGACCCAGTACTTC
>TRBD2|TRBJ2-7|TRBV7-8|.
CASSPGLAIYEQYF
TGTGCCAGCAGCCCGGGACTAGCGATCTACGAGCAGTACTTC
>TRBD1|TRBJ1-6|TRBV7-9|.
CASSLDRGWNSPLHF
TGTGCCAGCAGCTTAGACAGGGGTTGGAATTCACCCCTCCACTTT
>.|TRBJ1-1|TRBV19|.
CASSVSGGRFTEAFF
TGTGCCAGTAGTGTATCGGGAGGTAGATTCACTGAAGCTTTCTTT
>.|TRBJ2-6|TRBV30|.
CAWSTGLGANVLTF
TGTGCCTGGAGTACAGGACTCGGGGCCAACGTCCTGACTTTC
>.|TRBJ2-7|TRBV5-4|.
CASSSRTAGEQYF
TGTGCCAGCAGCAGTCGGACCGCGGGCGAGCAGTACTTC
>.|TRBJ2-3|TRBV5-1|.
CASSLGSLTAITDTQYF
TGCGCCAGCAGCTTGGGATCCCTTACGGCTATCACAGATACGCAGTATTTT
>.|TRBJ2-3|TRBV15|.
CATSRDRDTDTQYF
TGTGCCACCAGCAGAGATAGAGACACAGATACGCAGTATTTT
>.|TRBJ2-1|TRBV29-1|.
CSVETSRLNEQFF
TGCAGCGTTGAGACTAGTCGGCTCAATGAGCAGTTCTTC
>.|TRBJ2-3|TRBV19|.
CASSGETRTDTQYF
TGTGCCAGTAGTGGGGAGACTCGCACAGATACGCAGTATTTT
>TRBD2|TRBJ2-7|TRBV27|.
CASSLSRPSGNDEQYF
TGTGCCAGCAGTTTATCACGCCCTAGCGGGAACGACGAGCAGTACTTC
>TRBD2|TRBJ2-1|TRBV19|.
CASSARGDNEQFF
TGTGCCAGTAGTGCCCGGGGGGACAATGAGCAGTTCTTC
>.|TRBJ2-2|TRBV7-3|once
CASSHGARGIMNTGELFF
TGTGCCAGCAGCCATGGGGCCCGGGGTATCATGAACACCGGGGAGCTGTTTTTT
>.|TRBJ2-3|TRBV4-1|.
CASSQVPPPPAGRTDTQYF
TGCGCCAGCAGCCAAGTCCCACCGCCCCCCGCGGGGCGCACAGATACGCAGTATTTT